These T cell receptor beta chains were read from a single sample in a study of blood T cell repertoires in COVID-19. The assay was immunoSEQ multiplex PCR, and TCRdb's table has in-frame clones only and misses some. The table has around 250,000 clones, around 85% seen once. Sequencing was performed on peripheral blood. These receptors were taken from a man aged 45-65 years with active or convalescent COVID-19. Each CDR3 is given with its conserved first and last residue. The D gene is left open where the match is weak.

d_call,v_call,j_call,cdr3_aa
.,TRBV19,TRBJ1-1,CASSPTVNTEAFF
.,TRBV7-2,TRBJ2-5,CASSVFEGPGTQYF
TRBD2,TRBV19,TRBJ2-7,CASSGTRSYEQYF
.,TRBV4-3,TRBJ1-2,CASSQVLDMNYGYTF
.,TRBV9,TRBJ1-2,CASSVELTGDYGYTF
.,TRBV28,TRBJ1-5,CASSLGRVQPQHF
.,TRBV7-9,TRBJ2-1,CASSLMQGGNEQFF
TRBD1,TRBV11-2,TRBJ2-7,CASSFVGTGGEQYF
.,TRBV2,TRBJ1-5,CASSGQVDSNQPQHF
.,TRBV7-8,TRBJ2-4,CASSIELAKNIQYF
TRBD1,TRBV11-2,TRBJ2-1,CASSSYRTGRLNEQFF
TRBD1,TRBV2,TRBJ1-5,CASSGQGGFSEPQHF
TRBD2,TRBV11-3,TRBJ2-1,CASSPHGRLAVNEQFF
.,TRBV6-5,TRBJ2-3,CASSSSTDTQYF
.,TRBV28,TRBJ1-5,CASRDQLRGGYNQPQHF
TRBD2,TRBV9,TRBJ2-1,CASSAGGGGRAFNEQFF
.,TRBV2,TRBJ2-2,CASSDLPSTGELFF
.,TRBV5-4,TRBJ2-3,CASSHPSRRSTDTQYF
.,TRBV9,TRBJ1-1,CASSPETITVNTEAFF
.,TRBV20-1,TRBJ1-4,CSASYDSNEKLFF
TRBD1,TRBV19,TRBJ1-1,CASSPRGRDTEAFF
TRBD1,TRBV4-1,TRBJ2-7,CASSQEETGGYEQYF
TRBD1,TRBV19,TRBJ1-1,CASSQRQGTAFF
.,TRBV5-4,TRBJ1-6,CASSSRQDHSPLHF
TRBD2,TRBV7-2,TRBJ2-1,CASSPEAGGEQFF
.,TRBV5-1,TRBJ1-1,CASSWGRRGTEAFF
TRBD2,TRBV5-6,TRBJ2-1,CASSLGTRGPGNYNEQFF
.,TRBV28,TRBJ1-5,CASSLNLSPNQPQHF
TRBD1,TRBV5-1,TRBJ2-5,CASSLYRGPETQYF
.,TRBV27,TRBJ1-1,CASSLLQGLVTFF
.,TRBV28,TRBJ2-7,CASRKAGRQLVALNYEQYF
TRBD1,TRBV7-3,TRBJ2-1,CASSSDRGGYNEQFF
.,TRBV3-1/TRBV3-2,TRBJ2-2,CASSRRGAGELFF
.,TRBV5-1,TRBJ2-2,CASSSLTANTGELFF
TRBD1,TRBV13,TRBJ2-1,CASSPRDRATYNEQFF
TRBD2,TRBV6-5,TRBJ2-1,CASSRRGTNNEQFF
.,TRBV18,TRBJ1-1,CASSPITAIRNTEAFF
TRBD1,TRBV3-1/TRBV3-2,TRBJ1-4,CASSRSTGEEAKLFF
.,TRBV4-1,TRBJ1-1,CASSHVGGAVTEAFF
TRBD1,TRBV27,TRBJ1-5,CASRPSTGQGARQPQHF
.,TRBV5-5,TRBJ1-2,CASSPTRVGGYTF
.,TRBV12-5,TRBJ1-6,CASGFRDTYSPLHF
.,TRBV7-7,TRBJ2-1,CASRRWGGTDNEQFF
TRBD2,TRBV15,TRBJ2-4,CATSRDPTSVKNIQYF
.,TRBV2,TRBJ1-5,CASSEQGKGNQPQHF
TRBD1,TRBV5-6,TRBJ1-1,CASREDRVNTEAFF
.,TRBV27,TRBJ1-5,CASSPKGSGQPQHF
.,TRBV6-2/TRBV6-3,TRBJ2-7,CASSLVGGEQYF
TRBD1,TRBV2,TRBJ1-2,CASNLQGDNYGYTF
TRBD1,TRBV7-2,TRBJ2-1,CASSLKGGNIYNEQFF
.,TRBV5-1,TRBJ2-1,CASSAGQFRSQFF
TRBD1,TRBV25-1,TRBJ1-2,CASSGTGYYGYTF